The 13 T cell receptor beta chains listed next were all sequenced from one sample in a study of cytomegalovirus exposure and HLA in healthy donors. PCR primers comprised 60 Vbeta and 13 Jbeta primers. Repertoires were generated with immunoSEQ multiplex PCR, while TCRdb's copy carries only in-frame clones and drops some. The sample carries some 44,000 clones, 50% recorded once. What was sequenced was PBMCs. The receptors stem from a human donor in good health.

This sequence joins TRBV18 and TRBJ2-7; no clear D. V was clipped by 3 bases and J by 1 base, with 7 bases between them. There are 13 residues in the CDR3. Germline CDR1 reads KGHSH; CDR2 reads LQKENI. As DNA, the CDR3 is TGTGCCAGCTCACCGACTGTTTCCTACGAGCAGTACTTC. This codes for CASSPTVSYEQYF.

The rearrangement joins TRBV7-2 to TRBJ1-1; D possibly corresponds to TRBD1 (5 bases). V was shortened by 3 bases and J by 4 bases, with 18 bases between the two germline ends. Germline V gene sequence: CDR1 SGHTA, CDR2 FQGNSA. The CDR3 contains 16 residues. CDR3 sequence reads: CASSFGGWGGSTEAFF. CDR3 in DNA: TGTGCCAGCAGCTTCGGGGGATGGGGTGGTTCCACTGAAGCTTTCTTT.

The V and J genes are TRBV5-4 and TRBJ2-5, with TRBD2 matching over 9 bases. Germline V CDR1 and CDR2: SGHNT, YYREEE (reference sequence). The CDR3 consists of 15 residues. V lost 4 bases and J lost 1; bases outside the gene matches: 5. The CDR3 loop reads CASSAGGLAQETQYF. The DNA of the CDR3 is TGTGCCAGCAGCGCCGGGGGACTAGCCCAAGAGACCCAGTACTTC. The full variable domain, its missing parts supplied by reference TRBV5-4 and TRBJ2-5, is ETGVTQSPTHLIKTRGQQVTLRCSSQSGHNTVSWYQQALGQGPQFIFQYYREEENGRGNFPPRFSGLQFPNYSSELNVNALELDDSALYLCASSAGGLAQETQYFGPGTRLLVL.

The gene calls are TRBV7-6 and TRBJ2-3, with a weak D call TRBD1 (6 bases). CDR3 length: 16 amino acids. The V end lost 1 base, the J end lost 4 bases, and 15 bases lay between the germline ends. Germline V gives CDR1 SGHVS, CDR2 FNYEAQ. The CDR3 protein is CASSLGAASGADTQYF. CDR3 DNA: TGTGCCAGCAGCTTAGGGGCAGCCTCAGGGGCAGATACGCAGTATTTT.

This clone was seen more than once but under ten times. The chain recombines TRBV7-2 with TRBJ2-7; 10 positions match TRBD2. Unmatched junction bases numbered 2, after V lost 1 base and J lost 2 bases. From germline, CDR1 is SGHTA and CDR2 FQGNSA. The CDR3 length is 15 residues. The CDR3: CASSLELAGAYEQYF. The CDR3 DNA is TGTGCCAGCAGCTTAGAGCTAGCGGGAGCCTACGAGCAGTACTTC.

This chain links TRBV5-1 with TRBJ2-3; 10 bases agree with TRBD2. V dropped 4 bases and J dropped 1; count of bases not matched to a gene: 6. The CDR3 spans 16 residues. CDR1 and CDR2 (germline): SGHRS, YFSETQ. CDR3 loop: CASSRFGTSGTDTQYF. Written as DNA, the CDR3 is TGCGCCAGCAGCCGATTCGGGACTAGCGGCACAGATACGCAGTATTTT.

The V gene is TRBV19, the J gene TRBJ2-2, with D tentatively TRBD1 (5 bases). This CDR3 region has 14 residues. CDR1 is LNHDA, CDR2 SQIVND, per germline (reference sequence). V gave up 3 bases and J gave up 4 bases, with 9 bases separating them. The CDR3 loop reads CASSIPGSTGELFF. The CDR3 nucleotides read TGTGCCAGTAGTATTCCAGGGTCCACCGGGGAGCTGTTTTTT.

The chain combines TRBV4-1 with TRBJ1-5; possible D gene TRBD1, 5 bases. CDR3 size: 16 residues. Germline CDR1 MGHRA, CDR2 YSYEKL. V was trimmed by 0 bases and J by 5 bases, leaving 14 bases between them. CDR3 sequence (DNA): TGCGCCAGCAGCCAAGATGGGTACAGGACGGATCAGCCCCAGCATTTT. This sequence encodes CASSQDGYRTDQPQHF.

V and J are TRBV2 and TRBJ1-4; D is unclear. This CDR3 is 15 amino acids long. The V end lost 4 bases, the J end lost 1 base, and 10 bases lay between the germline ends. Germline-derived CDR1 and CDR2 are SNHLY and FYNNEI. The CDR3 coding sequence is TGTGCCAGCAGTGGTCTACAGTTAACTAATGAAAAACTGTTTTTT. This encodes CASSGLQLTNEKLFF.

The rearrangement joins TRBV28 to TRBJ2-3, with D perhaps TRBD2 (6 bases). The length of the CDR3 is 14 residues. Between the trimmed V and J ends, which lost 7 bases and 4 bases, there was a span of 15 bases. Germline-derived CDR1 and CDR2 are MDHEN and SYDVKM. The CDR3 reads CASTLGKRADTQYF. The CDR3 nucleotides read TGTGCCAGCACTTTGGGCAAGCGGGCAGATACGCAGTATTTT.

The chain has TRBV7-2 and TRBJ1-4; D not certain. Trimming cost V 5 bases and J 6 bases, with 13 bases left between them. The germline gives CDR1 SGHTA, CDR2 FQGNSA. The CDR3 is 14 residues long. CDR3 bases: TGTGCCAGCAGCCCAAGCCCAACGGATGAAAAACTGTTTTTT. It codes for CASSPSPTDEKLFF.

CDR3 nucleotides: TGTGCCAGCAGTTACGAGTACAGGGTGGCCTATGGCTACACCTTC. Protein: CASSYEYRVAYGYTF. The chain links TRBV6-5 to TRBJ1-2; tentative D call: TRBD1 (6 bases). The CDR3 is 15 residues long. Germline lookup yields CDR1 MNHEY and CDR2 SVGAGI. V lost 2 bases and J lost 4, with 14 bases in between.

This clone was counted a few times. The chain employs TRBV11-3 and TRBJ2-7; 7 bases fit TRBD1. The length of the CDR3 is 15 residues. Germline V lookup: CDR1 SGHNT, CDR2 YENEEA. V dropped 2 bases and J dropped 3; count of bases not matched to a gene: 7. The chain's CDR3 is CASSLPGTDRYEQYF. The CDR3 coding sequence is TGTGCCAGCAGCTTACCCGGGACAGACCGCTACGAGCAGTACTTC.